Below, 18 T cell receptor beta chains from the same sample are listed, as sequenced in a study of molecular identifiers for immune sequencing clone quantification. TCRdb called the PCR reads again in MiXCR, with one record for every CDR3 protein. The repertoire holds more than 550,000 distinct CDR3 sequences, with 25% as singletons. The sample consisted of naive CD8+ T cells from blood, with Jurkat cell RNA spiked in. The subset here: FACS-sorted CD8+CD4-CCR7+CD45RA+ naive T cells. Receptors originate from a human donor in good health. Some libraries in this study had Jurkat cell RNA spiked in.

The table lists this clonotype with many counts. The J gene is TRBJ2-6, the V gene TRBV6-2 or TRBV6-3; the D is unclear. V was cut by 4 bases and J by 0 bases, with 10 bases left in between. The V gene's germline CDR1 is MNHEY and CDR2 SVGEGT. The CDR3 totals 16 residues. The CDR3 DNA sequence: TGTGCCAGCAGTTCCCTGACTCTCTCTGGGGCCAACGTCCTGACTTTC. It yields the protein CASSSLTLSGANVLTF.

As concerns this clonotype: With a much larger clone just one base away, this may be a read error. The V gene is TRBV10-3, the J gene TRBJ2-3; a weak D match, TRBD2 (5 bases). Germline V CDR1 and CDR2: ENHRY, SYGVKD. The CDR3 is 17 amino acids. The ends were cut back, 0 bases at V and 0 bases at J, with 13 bases in the middle. The CDR3 DNA follows: TGTGCCATCAGTGAGTCCTTCGAGGGTCGGAGCACAGATACGCAGTATTTT. This sequence encodes CAISESFEGRSTDTQYF.

In this sample, this clonotype turned up a few times. The chain joins TRBV28 to TRBJ2-7, with D perhaps TRBD2 (6 bases). CDR3 length: 13 residues. V gave up 1 base and J gave up 7 bases, with 11 bases separating them. Per germline, CDR1 MDHEN and CDR2 SYDVKM. The CDR3 here is CASSLFSGDEQYF. The CDR3 DNA is TGTGCCAGCAGTTTATTCTCGGGAGATGAGCAGTACTTC.

The sample holds a few counts of this clonotype. The V gene is TRBV6-1, the J gene TRBJ2-7; possibly TRBD2 for D (6 bases). The V and J ends lost 7 bases and 4 bases respectively, with 11 bases between them. Germline CDR1 reads MNHNS; CDR2 reads SASEGT. The CDR3 is 12 amino acids. Here the CDR3 DNA reads TGTGCCAGCATGAGCGGGTCTTACGAGCAGTACTTC. Its protein product is CASMSGSYEQYF.

As concerns this clonotype: This may be a read error: a much more frequent sequence differs by one nucleotide. V usage is TRBV6-5 and J usage is TRBJ1-4, with unresolved D. This CDR3 comprises 15 residues. The germline gives CDR1 MNHEY, CDR2 SVGAGI. The CDR3 DNA reads TGTGCCAGCAGCCTAACCGGCGGTCTTGGTGAAGAACTGTTTTTT. It encodes CASSLTGGLGEELFF.

This clonotype was found a few times. The chain carries TRBV28 and TRBJ2-3; no definite D call. Trimming removed 6 bases from V and 7 bases from J, with 14 bases in between. Germline CDR1 and CDR2: MDHEN and SYDVKM. The CDR3 extends over 13 amino acids. CDR3 DNA: TGTGCCAGCAGCCACAATCCCCGCCATACGCAGTATTTT. This sequence encodes CASSHNPRHTQYF.

Concerning this clonotype: With a much larger clone just one base away, this may be a read error. The CDR3 does not close with the conserved phenylalanine or tryptophan, likely indicating a read error. The V gene is TRBV11-2, the J gene TRBJ2-5; D is possibly TRBD2 (6 bases). The length of the CDR3 is 16 residues. Looked up from germline, CDR1 is SGHAT and CDR2 is FQNNGV. Trimming took 2 bases from V and 3 from J, leaving 16 bases between them. Written as DNA, the CDR3 is TGTGCCAGCAGCTTATTCCTAGGAGGGGAGGAAGAGACCCAGTACTTA. It is translated as CASSLFLGGEEETQYL.

A remark on this clonotype: A much more abundant neighbour one base away suggests this may be a read error. V gene TRBV5-1 combines with J gene TRBJ2-2, with D perhaps matching TRBD2 (5 bases). Trimming took off 3 bases at V and 6 bases at J, with 12 bases between the two ends. Germline CDR1 is SGHRS and CDR2 is YFSETQ. The CDR3 loop spans 14 amino acids. The CDR3 region has the DNA TGCGCCAGCAGCTCGGCCGGGGTCGCCGGGGAGCTGTTTTTT. This gives the protein CASSSAGVAGELFF.

On this clonotype: The germline gene is not matched at one end of the junction; a read error may be the cause. The chain recombines TRBV10-3 with TRBJ2-6, with 11 bases aligning to TRBD1. Per germline, CDR1 ENHRY and CDR2 SYGVKD. The CDR3 is 17 amino acids. DNA of the CDR3: TGTGCCACCGACTTGGGACAGGGGGTATCTGGGGCCAACGTCCTGCCTTTC. Translating gives CATDLGQGVSGANVLPF.

The chain uses TRBV6-5 and TRBJ1-1; D gene uncertain. The CDR3 covers 13 residues. The V and J ends lost 0 bases and 3 bases respectively, with 5 bases between them. Germline CDR1 and CDR2: MNHEY and SVGAGI. The CDR3 sequence: CASSYSRYTEAFF. CDR3 DNA: TGTGCCAGCAGTTACTCTAGATACACTGAAGCTTTCTTT.

This clonotype has ten or more counts. At one boundary the junction diverges from the germline segment, which might be a read error. The chain joins TRBV5-1 to TRBJ2-3; D might be TRBD1 (5 bases). The CDR3 totals 14 residues. Per the germline V gene, CDR1 is SGHRS and CDR2 is YFSETQ. The CDR3 region has the DNA TGTGCCAGCAGCTTAGTAGGGGCGGCAGATACGCAGTATTTT. Translating gives CASSLVGAADTQYF.

Worth noting for this clonotype: This may stem from a read error, because a much larger clone lies one nucleotide away. The V gene is TRBV7-2, the J gene TRBJ2-4, with 7 bases lining up with TRBD2. The CDR3 consists of 16 residues. Germline-derived CDR1 and CDR2 are SGHTA and FQGNSA. CDR3 sequence reads: CAGSLVGGGFKNIQYF. The CDR3, as DNA: TGTGCCGGCAGCTTGGTTGGCGGGGGATTCAAAAACATTCAGTACTTC. Based on the CDR3 plus reference TRBV7-2 and TRBJ2-4, the full variable domain is GAGVSQSPSNKVTEKGKDVELRCDPISGHTALYWYRQSLGQGLEFLIYFQGNSAPDKSGLPSDRFSAERTGGSVSTLTIQRTQQEDSAVYLCAGSLVGGGFKNIQYFGAGTRLSVL.

About this clonotype itself: This could be a read error, since a much larger clone is one nucleotide away. The J gene is TRBJ1-2, the V gene TRBV30; D ambiguous. The V gene lost 1 base and the J gene lost 5 bases, with 8 bases spanning the gap. Germline V gene lookup returns CDR1 GTSNPN and CDR2 SVGIG (reference sequence). CDR3 length: 12 residues. The CDR3 bases are TGTGCCTGGAGTGAGGATGTTTATGGCTACACCTTC. Its translation: CAWSEDVYGYTF.

This clonotype was seen at least ten times. The chain uses TRBV6-5 and TRBJ2-5; D unclear. Germline V gives CDR1 MNHEY, CDR2 SVGAGI. This CDR3 spans 14 amino acids. V dropped 0 bases and J dropped 2 bases, with 7 bases sitting between them. CDR3 DNA: TGTGCCAGCAGTTACTCGATGGCACAAGAGACCCAGTACTTC. Protein: CASSYSMAQETQYF.

Of note for this clonotype: Possible read error: a much larger clone is one base away. No conserved phenylalanine or tryptophan ends this CDR3, so it is likely a read error. The genes are TRBV25-1 and TRBJ2-3; D remains unclear. Looked up from germline, CDR1 is MGHDK and CDR2 is SYGVNS. This CDR3 region has 12 residues. Trimming removed 4 bases at V and 2 bases at J, with 4 bases between. The CDR3 here is CASSVDTDTQYC. DNA of the CDR3: TGTGCCAGCAGTGTAGACACAGATACGCAGTATTGT.

This clonotype has at least ten counts. The junction and the germline gene differ at one end; a read error may be behind it. The chain recombines TRBV7-2 with TRBJ2-2; perhaps TRBD2 as D (6 bases). CDR1 SGHTA and CDR2 FQGNSA come from the germline V gene. This CDR3 is 14 amino acids long. The chain's CDR3 is CASSLGGGTGELFF. In nucleotides, the CDR3 is TGTGCCAGCAGTTTAGGTGGGGGGACCGGGGAGCTGTTTTTT.

Points on this clonotype: An end of the junction does not agree with germline; a read error may underlie this. The chain recombines TRBV4-1 with TRBJ1-1; no clear D gene. The CDR3 spans 11 residues. Germline V gene data show CDR1 as MGHRA and CDR2 as YSYEKL. The DNA for the CDR3 is TGCGCCAGTTCCAGGATCACTAAAGCTTTCTTT. Protein: CASSRITKAFF.

CDR3 residues: CASSQETLSSYEQYF. CDR3 in DNA: TGCGCCAGCAGCCAAGAAACGTTGTCCTCCTACGAGCAGTACTTC. The rearrangement uses TRBV4-1 and TRBJ2-7; D remains unclear. Deletions cut 0 bases from V and 0 bases from J, with 9 bases between. CDR3 length: 15 residues. Germline V lookup: CDR1 MGHRA, CDR2 YSYEKL.